These T cell receptor beta chains were read from a single sample in a study of T cells in Graves' hyperthyroidism and ophthalmopathy. Each CDR3 protein gets one entry after TCRdb re-called the multiplex PCR reads with MiXCR. The data show roughly 580,000 distinct CDR3 sequences, roughly 46% seen once. The sequenced sample consisted of peripheral blood or thyroid tissue (not recorded which). The source of these receptors is a woman under 30 with Graves' hyperthyroidism. Both conserved end residues are part of each CDR3. A D gene is named only where the DNA matches it firmly. The size field is filled for only some rows; it gives once, few, many or a size class.

>TRBV9|-|TRBD1|TRBJ1-2
TGTGCCAGCTCAGGGGGCGACTATGGCTACACCTTC
CASSGGDYGYTF
>TRBV7-3|-|-|TRBJ1-3
TGCGCCAGCAGCCAAGATTCAGTCCGAAGCACCATATATTTT
CASSQDSVRSTIYF
>TRBV7-9|-|-|TRBJ2-6
TGTGCCAGCAGCTTAGGGAGGGGACCCAACGTCCTGACTTTC
CASSLGRGPNVLTF
>TRBV9|few|TRBD1|TRBJ1-1
TGTGCTAGCCAACCCCTCGGTGGGTGGGACAGGACGAACACTGAAGCTTTCTTT
CASQPLGGWDRTNTEAFF
>TRBV15|-|TRBD2|TRBJ2-2
TGTGCCACCAGCACGAGTAGGATAGCGGGAGACCAGAACACCGGGGAGCTGTTTTTT
CATSTSRIAGDQNTGELFF
>TRBV10-3|many|TRBD1|TRBJ1-1
TGTGCCATCAGTGAGGGGGACAGGGCTGTGAACACTGAAGCTTTCTTT
CAISEGDRAVNTEAFF
>TRBV6-1|few|-|TRBJ1-5
TGTGCCAGCAGCAGGGAAGGGTACGGTCAGCCCCAGCATTTT
CASSREGYGQPQHF
>TRBV11-2|-|TRBD2|TRBJ2-5
TGTGCCGGTTCGACTAGCGGGAGGGCGAAGACCCAGTACTTC
CAGSTSGRAKTQYF
>TRBV10-3|-|-|TRBJ1-2
TGTGCCGGGGGGACGGACTACACCTTC
CAGGTDYTF
>TRBV7-9|-|-|TRBJ2-6
TGTGCCAGCACCAAAGGGGACCCCGGGGCCAACGTCCTGACTTTC
CASTKGDPGANVLTF
>TRBV7-9|-|TRBD1|TRBJ1-1
TGTGCCAGCAGCTTAGGGACAGGCGAATTATACACTGAAGCTTTCTTT
CASSLGTGELYTEAFF
>TRBV2|many|-|TRBJ1-6
TGTGCCAGCAGTGGCAGGGGATATAATTCACCCCTCCACTTT
CASSGRGYNSPLHF
>TRBV2|-|-|TRBJ2-1
TGTGCCAGCAGTGGGACAGCGGGAGAGCAGTTCTTC
CASSGTAGEQFF
>TRBV7-2|few|TRBD1|TRBJ1-1
TGTGCCAGCAGTTCCACAGGGGGTTCGACTGAAGCTTTCTTT
CASSSTGGSTEAFF
>TRBV29-1|many|-|TRBJ1-2
TGCAGCGTTGCACAGGGAAACTATGGCTACACCTTC
CSVAQGNYGYTF
>TRBV10-3|-|TRBD2|TRBJ2-1
TGTGCCATCAGCCTCAGCGGGAGCTCCTACAATGAGCAGTTCTTC
CAISLSGSSYNEQFF
>TRBV25-1|-|TRBD1|TRBJ1-2
TGTGCTGGGAGCGGACAGGGATCCTCTGGCTACACCTTC
CAGSGQGSSGYTF
>TRBV25-1|once|-|TRBJ1-6
TGTGCCAGCAGTTGGGGAAAACGTTCACCCCTCCACTTT
CASSWGKRSPLHF
>TRBV20-1|few|-|TRBJ1-4
TGCAGTGCTAACGGTTTTGAAAAACTGTTTTTT
CSANGFEKLFF
>TRBV9|-|-|TRBJ1-1
TGTGCCAGCAGCGTAGATGGGAATAGAGCTTTCTTT
CASSVDGNRAFF
>TRBV25-1|-|-|TRBJ1-2
TGTGCCAGCAGTGAAGTGGGGCGACAGGTGCGGTACACCTTC
CASSEVGRQVRYTF
>TRBV7-9|-|-|TRBJ2-5
TGTGCCAGCAGCTTAACGTCGGGGGCTGGAGAGACCCAGTACTTC
CASSLTSGAGETQYF
>TRBV2|many|-|TRBJ1-5
TGTGCCAGCGGAGGGACCACGGGCCAGCCCCAGCATTTT
CASGGTTGQPQHF
>TRBV7-9|many|-|TRBJ2-7
TGTGCCAGCAGCTTAGGGGAGGCCTACGAGCAGTACTTC
CASSLGEAYEQYF
>TRBV2|once|-|TRBJ2-5
TGTGCCAGCAGGGGGGACACGAAGACCCAGTACTTC
CASRGDTKTQYF
>TRBV7-9|-|-|TRBJ1-2
TGTGCCACGGGCTGGACACCTACTAACTATGGCTACACCTTC
CATGWTPTNYGYTF
>TRBV7-2|-|TRBD1|TRBJ1-4
TGTGCCAGCAGCCCTTCGGGACAGGGGGCTCATAATGAAAAACTGTTTTTT
CASSPSGQGAHNEKLFF
>TRBV24-1|-|TRBD1|TRBJ2-7
TGTGCCAGCAGTGATGAGGGACAGGCGTCCTACGAGCAGTACTTC
CASSDEGQASYEQYF
>TRBV7-9|-|TRBD2|TRBJ2-5
TGTGCCAGCAGTAGCGCTACTTCTAGCGGGGAGGAGACCCAGTACTTC
CASSSATSSGEETQYF
>TRBV12-3/TRBV12-4|-|TRBD1|TRBJ2-3
TGTGCCAGCAGTCCCACAGGGGTAGATACGCAGTATTTT
CASSPTGVDTQYF
>TRBV7-8|few|TRBD2|TRBJ2-1
TGTGCCAGCAGCCCACGGACTAGCGGGAGGAGGTCCTACAATGAGCAGTTCTTC
CASSPRTSGRRSYNEQFF